This T cell receptor beta chain was captured in a study of shared clonotypes between healthy human individuals. Using immunoSEQ multiplex PCR, the repertoire was profiled, and TCRdb retains in-frame clones only, with some absent. Of under 700,000 clones listed, 85% to 95% are singletons. Naive CD8 populations comprised CD45RO-negative cells positively selected for CCR7, excluding terminally differentiated effector memory CD45RA+ cells. Sequencing used naive CD8+ T cells sorted from blood. The TCR comes from a woman aged 25 to 45 in good health.

The CDR3 is CASSPGAGYEQYF. The CDR3 DNA reads TGTGCCAGCAGCCCCGGTGCGGGCTACGAGCAGTACTTC. The chain joins TRBV7-9 to TRBJ2-7; TRBD2 might be the D (5 bases). Trimming cost V 5 bases and J 3 bases, with 11 bases left between them. The CDR3 length is 13 residues. Looked up from germline, CDR1 is SEHNR and CDR2 is FQNEAQ (reference sequence).